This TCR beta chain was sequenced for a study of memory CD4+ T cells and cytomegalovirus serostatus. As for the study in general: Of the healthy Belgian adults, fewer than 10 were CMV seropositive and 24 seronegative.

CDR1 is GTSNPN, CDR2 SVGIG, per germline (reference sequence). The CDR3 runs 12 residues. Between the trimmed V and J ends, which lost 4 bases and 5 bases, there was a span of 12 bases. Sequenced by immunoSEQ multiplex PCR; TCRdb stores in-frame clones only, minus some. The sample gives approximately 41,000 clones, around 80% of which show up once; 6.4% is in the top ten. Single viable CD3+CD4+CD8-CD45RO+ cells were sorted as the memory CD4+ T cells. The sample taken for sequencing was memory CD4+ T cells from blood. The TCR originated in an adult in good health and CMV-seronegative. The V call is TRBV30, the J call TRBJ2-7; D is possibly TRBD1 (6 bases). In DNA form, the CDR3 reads TGTGCCTGGATCAAGGACAGTAACGAGCAGTACTTC. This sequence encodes CAWIKDSNEQYF.